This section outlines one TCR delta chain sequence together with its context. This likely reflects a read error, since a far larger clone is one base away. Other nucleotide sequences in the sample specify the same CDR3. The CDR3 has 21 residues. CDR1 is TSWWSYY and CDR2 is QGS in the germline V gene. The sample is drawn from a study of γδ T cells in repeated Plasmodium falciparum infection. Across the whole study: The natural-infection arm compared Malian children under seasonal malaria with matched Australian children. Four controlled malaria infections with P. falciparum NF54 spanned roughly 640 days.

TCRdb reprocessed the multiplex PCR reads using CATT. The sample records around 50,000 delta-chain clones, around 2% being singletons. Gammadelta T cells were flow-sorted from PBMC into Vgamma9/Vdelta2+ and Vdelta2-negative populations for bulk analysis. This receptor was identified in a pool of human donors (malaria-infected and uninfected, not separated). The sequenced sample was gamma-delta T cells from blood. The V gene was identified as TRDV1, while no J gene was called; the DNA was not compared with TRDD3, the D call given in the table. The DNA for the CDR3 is TGTGCTCTTGGGGACGAAGGGCGTAAATACTGGGGGATACTCGACGGCGATAAGCTCATCTTT. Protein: CALGDEGRKYWGILDGDKLIF.